A single T cell receptor (beta chain) is shown here with its context. The antigen is unknown. Blood was collected once per donor into heparin, averaging about 100 mL. The data derive from a study of beta chain features in type 1 diabetes. Background on the study: There was similarity between patients and healthy donors in age, gender and cell yields. Study-wide points: There was a moderate but significant shortening of TCRB CDR3s in all four CD4+ subsets of Type 1 diabetes patients.

The germline V gene encodes CDR1 SGHTA and CDR2 FQGNSA. The V gene end was trimmed by 2 bases and the J gene end by 8 bases; junction bases not matched to a gene: 3. This CDR3 spans 14 amino acids. Every bit of the isolated RNA underwent reverse transcription, so sequencing read expressed TCRB transcripts. Measured with immunoSEQ multiplex PCR; TCRdb has only the in-frame clones, and not every one. Among under 400,000 clones, 10% to 15% were seen once, and the ten largest hold roughly 0.015%. The sequence came from a man aged 18-30 years in good health. The chain recombines TRBV7-2 with TRBJ2-1, with 10 bases lining up with TRBD2. Source material: naive CD4+ T cells from blood. CDR3 sequence (DNA): TGTGCCAGCAGCTTAAGCGGGAGGGCTGATGAGCAGTTCTTC. It specifies CASSLSGRADEQFF.